This TCR beta chain originates from a study of post-analysis software for immune sequencing data. Study outcomes and limitations: The five TRBV segments detected at higher frequency in patients than in controls included TRBV5-6, TRBV5-1 and TRBV20-1.

With respect to this clonotype: Its antigen is unknown.

The TCR beta cDNA libraries contained unique molecular identifiers. TCRdb reprocessed the PCR reads with MiXCR, giving one entry per CDR3 protein. Among under 900,000 distinct CDR3 sequences listed, roughly 58% were seen once. Deletions cut 4 bases from V and 5 bases from J, with 12 bases between. The CDR3 has 13 amino acids. CDR1 and CDR2 (germline): DFQATT, SNEGSKA (reference sequence). This clonotype was sampled from a girl between 5 and 17 years old with multiple sclerosis. Sample: blood. V and J are TRBV20-1 and TRBJ1-5, with TRBD1 as a possible D gene (5 bases). As DNA, the CDR3 is TGCAGTGCTATGGGTACGGGGGATCAGCCCCAGCATTTT. Its protein product is CSAMGTGDQPQHF.